Listed here is a single T cell receptor (beta chain). What it recognizes is unknown. The sample belongs to a study of CD8 T cells in ankylosing spondylitis. Points from the study as a whole: Within matched ankylosing spondylitis synovial fluid, disease-linked clones were reportedly significantly enriched. Disease-linked clones displayed a CD8+ phenotype and appeared relatively rarely in peripheral blood.

This CDR3 has 16 residues. The germline V gene encodes CDR1 DFQATT and CDR2 SNEGSKA (reference sequence). The V gene lost 1 base and the J gene lost 1 base, with 15 bases spanning the gap. MiXCR, run by TCRdb on the 5' RACE reads, gives a single entry per CDR3 protein. The sample yields 250,000 or so distinct CDR3 sequences, roughly a quarter seen once. Sequenced material: blood, either unsorted or a sorted T cell fraction (not recorded which). J is TRBJ2-3 and V is TRBV20-1; tentatively, D is TRBD2 (6 bases). This clonotype was sampled from a male donor with ankylosing spondylitis or in good health (not recorded which). Here the CDR3 DNA reads TGCAGTGCTAGAGCTCCCGGGGGAGAACGCACAGATACGCAGTATTTT. This sequence encodes CSARAPGGERTDTQYF.